The 32 T cell receptor beta chains reported below all come from one sample, sequenced in a study of Ad26.COV2.S vaccination and SARS-CoV-2 variants. The treatment was: 19 received Ad26.COV2.S at low or high dose, single or two shots; roughly five received placebo; per-sample allocation not given. On day 63 after the first injection, vaccine and placebo recipients gave samples. Libraries were prepared by immunoSEQ multiplex PCR; TCRdb keeps only in-frame clonotypes and omits some of them. The sample contains about 350,000 clones, roughly 81% of which appear only once. The starting material was peripheral blood, obtained in a trial of Ad26.COV2.S vaccine versus placebo. Receptors originate from a person between 18 and 65 years old who received the Ad26.COV2.S COVID-19 vaccine or a placebo.

This clone showed up just a few times. The CDR3 DNA follows: TGTGCCAGCAGCCCGGCTGGTGGGCTAGCCAAAAACATTCAGTACTTC. It codes for CASSPAGGLAKNIQYF. This chain connects TRBV7-9 to TRBJ2-4; D gene unclear. With 5 bases removed from V and 0 bases from J, the gap between germline ends came to 14 bases. The germline gives CDR1 SEHNR, CDR2 FQNEAQ (reference sequence). This CDR3 region has 16 residues.

The genes are TRBV24-1 and TRBJ1-2, with D perhaps matching TRBD1 (5 bases). The germline V gene has CDR1 KGHDR and CDR2 SFDVKD. Trimming shortened V by 7 bases and J by 3 bases, and 11 bases separated the two germline ends. The length of the CDR3 is 13 residues. In nucleotides, the CDR3 is TGTGCCACCAGCCCCGGGACGGACTATGGCTACACCTTC. Its protein product is CATSPGTDYGYTF.

The chain links TRBV18 to TRBJ2-5; D unresolved. CDR1 is KGHSH, CDR2 LQKENI, per germline. There are 14 residues in the CDR3. The germline V and J ends were trimmed by 0 bases and 5 bases, with 10 bases remaining between them. This CDR3 reads CASSPPSRGETQYF. CDR3 in DNA: TGTGCCAGCTCACCACCTTCTCGAGGCGAGACCCAGTACTTC.

The chain joins TRBV2 to TRBJ1-4, with D uncertain. V lost 8 bases and J 7 bases, leaving 17 bases between the germline ends. Germline CDR1 reads SNHLY; CDR2 reads FYNNEI. The CDR3 has 14 residues. CDR3 in amino acids: CASRRDLYGEKLFF. The CDR3 coding sequence is TGTGCCAGCCGACGGGATTTGTACGGTGAAAAACTGTTTTTT.

The V call is TRBV5-1, the J call TRBJ2-5, with D possibly matching TRBD2 (6 bases). Trimming pared 0 bases from V and 3 bases from J, leaving 12 bases between. Per germline, CDR1 SGHRS and CDR2 YFSETQ. This CDR3 is built from 15 residues. The CDR3 nucleotides are TGCGCCAGCAGCTTGGGGGACTTCGGGAAAGAGACCCAGTACTTC. Protein: CASSLGDFGKETQYF.

This chain joins TRBV11-2 and TRBJ1-3; D gene unclear. V lost 5 bases, J lost 0 bases, and 11 bases lay in between. Germline lookup yields CDR1 SGHAT and CDR2 FQNNGV. CDR3 length: 15 residues. CDR3 nucleotide sequence: TGTGCCAGCAGCCTCAGAGAGTCCTCTGGAAACACCATATATTTT. Translating gives CASSLRESSGNTIYF.

The chain links TRBV9 to TRBJ2-3, with TRBD2 identical over 7 bases. Germline V CDR1 and CDR2: SGDLS, YYNGEE. J lost 4 bases, V lost 3 bases, and 11 bases had no gene match. This CDR3 has 16 residues. The CDR3 DNA reads TGTGCCAGCAGCGCCAGAACTAGCGTAAGCGCAGATACGCAGTATTTT. It translates to CASSARTSVSADTQYF.

The genes are TRBV30 and TRBJ1-1; a weak D match, TRBD1 (5 bases). Germline V gene data show CDR1 as GTSNPN and CDR2 as SVGIG (reference sequence). The CDR3 consists of 14 residues. Trimming cost V 3 bases and J 4 bases, with 15 bases left between them. Written as DNA, the CDR3 is TGTGCCTGGAGGGGGACGGGGGGAGGCACTGAAGCTTTCTTT. It encodes CAWRGTGGGTEAFF.

This clone was counted between two and nine times. V usage is TRBV6-2 or TRBV6-3 and J usage is TRBJ1-4; D is unresolved. From germline, CDR1 is MNHEY and CDR2 SVGEGT. The CDR3 loop spans 15 amino acids. V lost 0 bases to trimming and J lost 4 bases, with 9 bases between them. CDR3: CASSYSSGGNEKLFF. CDR3 nucleotides: TGTGCCAGCAGTTACTCCTCGGGCGGTAATGAAAAACTGTTTTTT.

V gene TRBV9 combines with J gene TRBJ2-7; no clear D gene. From germline, CDR1 is SGDLS and CDR2 YYNGEE. Trimming cost V 0 bases and J 2 bases, with 15 bases left between them. This CDR3 comprises 16 residues. DNA for the CDR3: TGTGCCAGCAGCGTAGCTGCGTCCGGCAGACCCTACGAGCAGTACTTC. This encodes CASSVAASGRPYEQYF.

The sample holds a few counts of this clone. The chain carries TRBV3-1 (or the pseudogene TRBV3-2) and TRBJ1-2; 7 nucleotides agree with TRBD1. The V gene end was trimmed by 4 bases and the J gene end by 5 bases; junction bases not matched to a gene: 7. Germline CDR1 and CDR2: LGHDT and YNNKEL (reference sequence). The CDR3 sequence is 14 residues long. Written as DNA, the CDR3 is TGTGCCAGCAGCCCGCCGGACAGGCCGTATGGCTACACCTTC. Its translation is CASSPPDRPYGYTF.

Regarding this clone: Other nucleotide sequences in the sample specify the same CDR3. The CDR3 bases are TGTGCCAGCAGTTTCGGCAGGAACACTGAAGCTTTCTTT. Its translation: CASSFGRNTEAFF. The V and J genes are TRBV12-3 or TRBV12-4 and TRBJ1-1, with unresolved D. Trimming removed 3 bases from V and 1 base from J, with 6 bases in between. The CDR3 contains 13 residues.

The chain carries TRBV25-1 and TRBJ2-6; TRBD1 aligns across 10 bases. CDR1 and CDR2 (germline): MGHDK, SYGVNS. The V and J ends lost 4 bases and 0 bases, in that order; junction bases with no gene match: 6. The CDR3 extends over 18 amino acids. CDR3 bases: TGTGCCAGCAGTGGAAGACAGGGGGCCGGCTCTGGGGCCAACGTCCTGACTTTC. This translates into CASSGRQGAGSGANVLTF.

The V call is TRBV5-1, the J call TRBJ2-2, with a tentative D call TRBD2 (7 bases). V was pared by 0 bases and J by 13 bases, with 16 bases between. The CDR3 totals 14 residues. Germline CDR1 SGHRS, CDR2 YFSETQ. CDR3 in amino acids: CASSLDRVREGLFF. The DNA of the CDR3 is TGCGCCAGCAGCTTGGACAGGGTCAGGGAGGGGCTGTTTTTT.

V is TRBV30 and J is TRBJ1-2; D unclear. Germline lookup yields CDR1 GTSNPN and CDR2 SVGIG (reference sequence). The V and J ends lost 0 bases and 7 bases respectively, with 12 bases between them. This CDR3 has 13 amino acids. CDR3 amino acids: CAWSVRPDGGYTF. The CDR3, as DNA: TGTGCCTGGAGTGTAAGGCCAGACGGTGGCTACACCTTC.

This chain uses TRBV7-2 with TRBJ1-1, with D uncertain. Germline V CDR1 and CDR2: SGHTA, FQGNSA. The CDR3 sequence is 13 residues long. Trimming removed 1 base at V and 6 bases at J, with 9 bases between. In DNA, the CDR3 is TGTGCCAGCAGCTTAGATCGGCGGGCTGAAGCTTTCTTT. Encoded protein: CASSLDRRAEAFF.

This rearrangement joins TRBV7-6 to TRBJ2-1; 8 nucleotides line up with TRBD1. The CDR3 is made up of 15 amino acids. Germline V CDR1 and CDR2: SGHVS, FNYEAQ. V dropped 5 bases and J dropped 7; count of bases not matched to a gene: 10. CDR3 in DNA: TGTGCCAGCAGCAATCGACAGGGGTTAGGGAATGAGCAGTTCTTC. It encodes CASSNRQGLGNEQFF.

The chain recombines TRBV7-9 with TRBJ2-7; 14 nucleotides line up with TRBD2. The CDR3 is made up of 16 amino acids. With 4 bases clipped from V and 5 bases from J, the junction kept 7 bases outside the gene matches. CDR1 SEHNR and CDR2 FQNEAQ come from the germline V gene (reference sequence). The CDR3 DNA sequence: TGTGCCAGCAGCTCGGGACTAGCGGGAGTTGTCCACGAGCAGTACTTC. It translates to CASSSGLAGVVHEQYF.

The chain combines TRBV2 with TRBJ2-7, with D possibly matching TRBD2 (5 bases). Looked up from germline, CDR1 is SNHLY and CDR2 is FYNNEI. The V end was cut by 5 bases, the J end by 7 bases, with 9 bases between. The CDR3 loop spans 11 amino acids. CDR3 loop: CASSIASEQYF. CDR3 DNA sequence: TGTGCCAGCAGTATAGCGAGTGAGCAGTACTTC.

The V call is TRBV4-1, the J call TRBJ2-1, with TRBD2 matching 8 bases. The CDR3 loop spans 17 amino acids. V lost 1 base, J lost 5 bases, and 10 bases stayed unmatched. Germline V gives CDR1 MGHRA, CDR2 YSYEKL. DNA for the CDR3: TGCGCCAGCAGCCAAGTGAGAAGCGGGAGTGGGGACAATGAGCAGTTCTTC. It specifies CASSQVRSGSGDNEQFF.

The chain combines TRBV19 with TRBJ2-3, with D hard to call. Germline V gives CDR1 LNHDA, CDR2 SQIVND (reference sequence). The CDR3 totals 16 residues. V lost 7 bases and J lost 1, with 18 bases in between. The chain's CDR3 is CASKRATTRGTDTQYF. The CDR3, as DNA: TGTGCCAGTAAGCGAGCCACGACACGGGGCACAGATACGCAGTATTTT.

This chain joins TRBV5-1 and TRBJ2-5, with D tentatively TRBD2 (5 bases). V was trimmed by 0 bases and J by 4 bases, leaving 13 bases between them. This CDR3 contains 15 residues. The V gene's germline CDR1 is SGHRS and CDR2 YFSETQ. This CDR3 reads CASSLAVGGGETQYF. The CDR3 DNA is TGCGCCAGCAGCTTGGCGGTGGGCGGAGGAGAGACCCAGTACTTC. Combining the CDR3 with reference TRBV5-1 and TRBJ2-5 gives the whole variable domain KAGVTQTPRYLIKTRGQQVTLSCSPISGHRSVSWYQQTPGQGLQFLFEYFSETQRNKGNFPGRFSGRQFSNSRSEMNVSTLELGDSALYLCASSLAVGGGETQYFGPGTRLLVL.

J is TRBJ2-2 and V is TRBV5-6; D not resolved. Germline V lookup: CDR1 SGHDT, CDR2 YYEEEE. Trimming took 4 bases from V and 8 from J, leaving 15 bases between them. CDR3 length equals 14 residues. Here the CDR3 reads CASSLGPVLGELFF. CDR3 sequence (DNA): TGTGCCAGCAGCCTCGGACCCGTTTTGGGGGAGCTGTTTTTT.

The chain joins TRBV5-1 to TRBJ2-3; 7 bases are a match to TRBD2. Germline V CDR1 and CDR2: SGHRS, YFSETQ. This CDR3 is 16 amino acids long. Trimming cost V 9 bases and J 8 bases; bases outside gene matches: 21. CDR3 sequence reads: CATTAGQPSPGVTQYF. The DNA of the CDR3 is TGCGCCACCACAGCGGGGCAACCCTCACCGGGAGTTACGCAGTATTTT.

The rearrangement uses TRBV13 and TRBJ1-1, with a tentative D call TRBD1 (5 bases). The CDR3 is made up of 14 amino acids. The germline V gene has CDR1 PRHDT and CDR2 FYEKMQ (reference sequence). Trimming removed 5 bases from V and 2 bases from J, with 12 bases in between. CDR3 protein: CASSSRGVNTEAFF. CDR3 nucleotides: TGTGCCAGCAGCAGCCGGGGGGTAAACACTGAAGCTTTCTTT.

Turning to this clone: Sequence at one end of the junction differs from germline and may be a read error. The V call is TRBV10-3, the J call TRBJ2-5; 8 nucleotides agree with TRBD2. In germline, CDR1 is ENHRY, CDR2 SYGVKD. The CDR3 contains 13 residues. This chain's CDR3 is CAIGEAGVETQYF. The CDR3 DNA is TGTGCCATCGGTGAAGCGGGGGTAGAGACCCAGTACTTC.

This rearrangement joins TRBV5-1 to TRBJ2-7; TRBD2 might be the D (5 bases). The germline CDR1 and CDR2 sequences are SGHRS and YFSETQ. V was trimmed by 5 bases and J by 7 bases, leaving 19 bases between them. The CDR3 consists of 14 residues. The CDR3 spells CASSPSPGPGEQYF. The CDR3 DNA reads as TGCGCCAGCAGTCCTTCCCCTGGCCCGGGGGAGCAGTACTTC. Looking up the rest from reference TRBV5-1 and TRBJ2-7 gives the full variable domain: KAGVTQTPRYLIKTRGQQVTLSCSPISGHRSVSWYQQTPGQGLQFLFEYFSETQRNKGNFPGRFSGRQFSNSRSEMNVSTLELGDSALYLCASSPSPGPGEQYFGPGTRLTVT.

The chain links TRBV9 to TRBJ1-4, with 8 bases fitting TRBD1. J gave up 7 bases and V 4 bases, and 3 bases lay outside the gene matches. The germline V gene encodes CDR1 SGDLS and CDR2 YYNGEE. The CDR3 length is 13 residues. The CDR3 region is CASSLQGGEKLFF. CDR3 nucleotides: TGTGCCAGCAGCTTACAGGGGGGTGAAAAACTGTTTTTT.

CDR3 in amino acids: CASRGLAGGTNEQFF. CDR3 DNA sequence: TGTGCCAGCAGGGGACTAGCGGGGGGTACCAATGAGCAGTTCTTC. The chain joins TRBV2 to TRBJ2-1, with TRBD2 matching over 15 bases. V dropped 6 bases and J dropped 6; count of bases not matched to a gene: 3. This CDR3 has 15 residues. In germline, CDR1 is SNHLY, CDR2 FYNNEI.

The chain joins TRBV4-3 to TRBJ1-4, with D possibly TRBD1 on 5 matching bases. V was cut by 0 bases and J by 7 bases, with 30 bases left in between. This CDR3 is 21 amino acids long. From germline, CDR1 is LGHNA and CDR2 YSLEER. The CDR3 region is CASSQDPVEKGFPWGGEKLFF. The CDR3 DNA follows: TGCGCCAGCAGCCAAGACCCAGTAGAAAAGGGGTTCCCGTGGGGAGGTGAAAAACTGTTTTTT.

The chain carries TRBV28 and TRBJ2-1; TRBD1 matches at 11 bases. Germline-derived CDR1 and CDR2 are MDHEN and SYDVKM. V was clipped by 5 bases and J by 5 bases; unmatched bases: 5. The CDR3 totals 15 residues. In DNA form, the CDR3 reads TGTGCCAGCAGTCTGGGACAGGGGGTGGACAATGAGCAGTTCTTC. As protein: CASSLGQGVDNEQFF.

V and J are TRBV27 and TRBJ2-3, with D tentatively TRBD2 (6 bases). The length of the CDR3 is 16 residues. Trimming removed 7 bases from V and 2 bases from J, with 19 bases in between. CDR1 and CDR2 from the germline V gene are MNHEY and SMNVEV (reference sequence). The chain's CDR3 is CASTGGSGRYTDTQYF. The CDR3 DNA reads as TGTGCCAGCACGGGCGGGTCGGGGAGGTACACAGATACGCAGTATTTT.